The TCR beta chain under discussion was sequenced for a study of T cell responses to AZD1222 COVID-19 vaccine. General observations from the study: Sampling captured repertoires only after the peak T cell response. Clonal diversity was possibly underestimated, and the donors were mostly white British, with more females. Vaccine-related CD4 TCRs covered spike, predominating at 160-218 and 743-854.

The V end lost 1 base, the J end lost 4 bases, and 4 bases lay between the germline ends. The CDR3 has 13 amino acids. CDR1 SGHAT and CDR2 FQNNGV come from the germline V gene. Generated by immunoSEQ multiplex PCR, the TCRdb table keeps only in-frame clones and is missing some. This sample has approximately 140,000 clones, with approximately 90% found just once. Turning to this clone: Its target is not known. At the DNA level, this CDR3 is encoded by other sequences in the same sample as well.

This TCR was sampled from an adult in good health. The rearrangement joins TRBV11-2 to TRBJ2-2; the D is unclear. Here the sequenced sample was peripheral blood, taken on day 0 of AZD1222 vaccination. The CDR3 loop reads CASSLGFTGELFF. CDR3 nucleotide sequence: TGTGCCAGCAGCTTAGGGTTCACCGGGGAGCTGTTTTTT.